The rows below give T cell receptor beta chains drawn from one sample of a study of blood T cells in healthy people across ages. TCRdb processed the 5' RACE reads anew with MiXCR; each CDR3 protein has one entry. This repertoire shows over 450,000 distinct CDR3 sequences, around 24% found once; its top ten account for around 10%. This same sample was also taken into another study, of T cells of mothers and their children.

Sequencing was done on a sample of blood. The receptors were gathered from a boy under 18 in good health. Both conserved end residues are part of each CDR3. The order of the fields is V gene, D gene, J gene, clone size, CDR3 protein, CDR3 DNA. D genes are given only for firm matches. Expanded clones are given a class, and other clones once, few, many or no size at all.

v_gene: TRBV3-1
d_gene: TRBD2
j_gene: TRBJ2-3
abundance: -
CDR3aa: CASSQSSGGFTDTQYF
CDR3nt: TGTGCCAGCAGCCAGTCTAGCGGGGGATTCACAGATACGCAGTATTTT

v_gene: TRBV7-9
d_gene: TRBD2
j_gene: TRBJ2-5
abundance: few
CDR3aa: CASSSGLAGNQETQYF
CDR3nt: TGTGCCAGCAGCTCGGGACTAGCGGGAAACCAAGAGACCCAGTACTTC

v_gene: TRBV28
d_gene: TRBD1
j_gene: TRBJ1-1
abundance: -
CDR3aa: CASSPGQGRGSEAFF
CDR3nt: TGTGCCAGCAGTCCGGGACAGGGGAGGGGGAGTGAAGCTTTCTTT

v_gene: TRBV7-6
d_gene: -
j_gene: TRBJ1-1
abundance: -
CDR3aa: CASSLAPADGTEAFF
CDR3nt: TGTGCCAGCAGCTTAGCCCCAGCTGATGGCACTGAAGCTTTCTTT

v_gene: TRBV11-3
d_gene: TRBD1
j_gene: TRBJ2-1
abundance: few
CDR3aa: CASSSRGSVSYNEQFF
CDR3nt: TGTGCCAGCAGCTCCAGGGGGTCAGTCTCCTACAATGAGCAGTTCTTC

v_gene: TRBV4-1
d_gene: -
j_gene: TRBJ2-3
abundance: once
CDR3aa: CASSQEGGDTQYF
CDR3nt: TGCGCCAGCAGCCAAGAGGGGGGCGATACGCAGTATTTT

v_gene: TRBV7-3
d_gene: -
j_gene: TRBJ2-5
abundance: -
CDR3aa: CASSHGNGAQETQYF
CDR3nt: TGTGCCAGCAGCCACGGCAACGGGGCCCAAGAGACCCAGTACTTC

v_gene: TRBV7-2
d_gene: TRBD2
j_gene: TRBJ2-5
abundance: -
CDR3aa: CASSLGTSGAQEAQYF
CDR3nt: TGTGCCAGCAGCTTAGGGACTAGCGGGGCCCAAGAGGCCCAGTACTTC

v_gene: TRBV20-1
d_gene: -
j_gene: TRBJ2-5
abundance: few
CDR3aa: CSARAGGSKETQYF
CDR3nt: TGCAGTGCTAGGGCTGGGGGCTCCAAAGAGACCCAGTACTTC

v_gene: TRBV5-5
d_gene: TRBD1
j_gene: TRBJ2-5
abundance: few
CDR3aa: CASRRQGSGETQYF
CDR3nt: TGTGCCAGCAGACGACAGGGGTCGGGAGAGACCCAGTACTTC

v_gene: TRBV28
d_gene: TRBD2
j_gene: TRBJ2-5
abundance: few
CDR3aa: CASSFGGSPYQYF
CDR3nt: TGTGCCAGCAGTTTCGGCGGGAGCCCCTATCAGTACTTC

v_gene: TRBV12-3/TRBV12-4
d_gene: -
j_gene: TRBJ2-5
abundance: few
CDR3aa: CASSFQLDTQETQYF
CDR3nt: TGTGCCAGCAGTTTCCAATTAGACACACAAGAGACCCAGTACTTC

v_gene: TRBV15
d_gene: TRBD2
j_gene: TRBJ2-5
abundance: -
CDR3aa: CATRGSGSFETQYF
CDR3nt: TGTGCCACCAGAGGTAGCGGGAGTTTTGAGACCCAGTACTTC

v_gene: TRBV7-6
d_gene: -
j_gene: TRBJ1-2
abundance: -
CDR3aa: CASSSLVGGPSRDGYTF
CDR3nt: TGTGCCAGCAGCTCGCTGGTAGGGGGGCCCTCTCGCGATGGCTACACCTTC

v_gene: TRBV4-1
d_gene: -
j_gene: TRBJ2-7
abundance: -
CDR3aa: CASSQFVGGQQYF
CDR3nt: TGCGCCAGCAGCCAATTTGTGGGGGGACAGCAGTACTTC

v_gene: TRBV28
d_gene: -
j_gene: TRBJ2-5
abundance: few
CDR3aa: CASKLDSETQYF
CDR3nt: TGTGCCAGCAAGCTGGATTCGGAGACCCAGTACTTC

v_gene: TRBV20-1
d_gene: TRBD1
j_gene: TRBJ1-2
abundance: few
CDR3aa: CSAIPRDRVDYGYTF
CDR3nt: TGCAGTGCTATCCCAAGGGACAGGGTGGACTATGGCTACACCTTC

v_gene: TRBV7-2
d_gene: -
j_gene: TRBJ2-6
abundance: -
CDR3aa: CASSGGSGANVLTF
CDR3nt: TGTGCCAGCAGCGGGGGCTCTGGGGCCAACGTCCTGACTTTC

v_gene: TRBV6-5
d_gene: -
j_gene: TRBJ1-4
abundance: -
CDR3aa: CASSYSTAGPANEKLFF
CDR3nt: TGTGCCAGCAGTTACTCCACCGCGGGGCCAGCTAATGAAAAACTGTTTTTT

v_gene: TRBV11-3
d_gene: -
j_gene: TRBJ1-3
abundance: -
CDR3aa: CASNPLIGGNTIYF
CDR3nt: TGTGCCAGCAACCCATTAATAGGTGGAAACACCATATATTTT

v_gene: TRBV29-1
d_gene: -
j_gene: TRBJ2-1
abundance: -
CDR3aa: CSVVRHLSGNEQFF
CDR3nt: TGCAGCGTCGTCCGACACTTATCGGGGAATGAGCAGTTCTTC

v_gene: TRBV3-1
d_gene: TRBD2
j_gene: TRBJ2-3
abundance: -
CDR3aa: CASSRKSGLAKFKDTLYF
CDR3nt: TGTGCCAGCAGCCGGAAATCGGGACTAGCCAAGTTTAAAGATACGCTGTATTTT

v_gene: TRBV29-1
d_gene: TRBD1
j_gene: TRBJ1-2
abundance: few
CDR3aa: CSVEGQGSYGYTF
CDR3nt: TGCAGCGTTGAGGGACAGGGGTCCTATGGCTACACCTTC

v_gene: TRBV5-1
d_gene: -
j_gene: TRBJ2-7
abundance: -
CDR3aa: CASRDRSYEQYF
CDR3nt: TGCGCCAGCCGCGACAGGAGCTACGAGCAGTACTTC

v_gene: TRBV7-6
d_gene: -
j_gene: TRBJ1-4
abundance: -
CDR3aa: CASSRDGLTNEKLFF
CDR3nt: TGTGCCAGCAGCAGGGACGGTTTAACTAATGAAAAACTGTTTTTT

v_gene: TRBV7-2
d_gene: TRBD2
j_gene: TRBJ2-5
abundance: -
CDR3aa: CASSFPSGTGETQYF
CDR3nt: TGTGCCAGCAGCTTCCCTAGCGGGACTGGGGAGACCCAGTACTTC

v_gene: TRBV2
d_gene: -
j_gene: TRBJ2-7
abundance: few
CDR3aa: CASSKQGRAYEQYF
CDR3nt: TGTGCCAGCAGTAAACAGGGTCGGGCCTACGAGCAGTACTTC

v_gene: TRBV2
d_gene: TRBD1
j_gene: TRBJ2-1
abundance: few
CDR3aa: CASSGTGIGEQFF
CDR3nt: TGTGCCAGCAGTGGGACAGGGATCGGTGAGCAGTTCTTC

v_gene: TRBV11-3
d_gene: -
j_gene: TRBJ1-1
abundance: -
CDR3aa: CASSLGIGGNTEAFF
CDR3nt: TGTGCCAGCAGCTTAGGAATTGGAGGGAACACTGAAGCTTTCTTT

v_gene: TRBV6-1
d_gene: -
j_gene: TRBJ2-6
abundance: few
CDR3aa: CASSAGLSGANVLTF
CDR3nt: TGTGCCAGCAGCGCGGGGCTCTCTGGGGCCAACGTCCTGACTTTC

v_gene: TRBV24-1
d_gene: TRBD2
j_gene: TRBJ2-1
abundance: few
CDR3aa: CATRTSGRLEQFF
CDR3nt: TGTGCCACCCGGACTAGCGGGAGACTCGAGCAGTTCTTC

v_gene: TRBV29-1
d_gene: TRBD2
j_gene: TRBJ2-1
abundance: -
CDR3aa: CSVDGTSGPSYNEQFF
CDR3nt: TGCAGCGTTGACGGGACTAGCGGGCCTTCCTACAATGAGCAGTTCTTC

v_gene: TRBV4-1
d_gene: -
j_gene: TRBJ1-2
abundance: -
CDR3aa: CASSQDRQGLNYGYTF
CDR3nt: TGCGCCAGCAGCCAAGATCGGCAGGGCCTTAACTATGGCTACACCTTC

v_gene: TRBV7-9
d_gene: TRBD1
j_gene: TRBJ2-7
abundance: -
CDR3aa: CASSPQTGAEQYF
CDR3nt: TGTGCCAGCAGCCCCCAGACAGGGGCCGAGCAGTACTTC

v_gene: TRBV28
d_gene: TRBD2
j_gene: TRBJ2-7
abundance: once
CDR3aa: CASSLGREGREQYF
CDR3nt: TGTGCCAGCAGTTTAGGTCGGGAGGGCCGCGAGCAGTACTTC

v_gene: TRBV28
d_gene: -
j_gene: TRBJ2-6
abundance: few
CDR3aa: CASSGPNGANVLTF
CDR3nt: TGTGCCAGCAGTGGTCCTAACGGGGCCAACGTCCTGACTTTC

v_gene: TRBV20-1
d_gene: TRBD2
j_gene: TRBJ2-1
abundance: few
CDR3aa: CSARVGGGAGGEQFF
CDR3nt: TGCAGTGCTAGAGTCGGCGGGGGGGCCGGGGGTGAGCAGTTCTTC

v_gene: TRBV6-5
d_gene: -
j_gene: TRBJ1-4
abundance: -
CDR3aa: CASSSPRVEKLFF
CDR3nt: TGTGCCAGCAGTTCCCCTCGTGTGGAAAAACTGTTTTTT

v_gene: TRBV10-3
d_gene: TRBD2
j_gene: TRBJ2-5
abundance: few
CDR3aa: CAISASGPVTQYF
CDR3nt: TGTGCCATCAGTGCTAGCGGGCCTGTGACCCAGTACTTC

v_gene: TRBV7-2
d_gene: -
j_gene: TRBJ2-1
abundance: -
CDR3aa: CASSLGRLYNEQFF
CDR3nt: TGTGCCAGCAGCTTAGGCAGGTTGTACAATGAGCAGTTCTTC

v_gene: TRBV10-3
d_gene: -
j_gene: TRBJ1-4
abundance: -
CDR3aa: CAISEFLIATNEKLFF
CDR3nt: TGTGCCATCAGTGAGTTCCTGATTGCAACTAATGAAAAACTGTTTTTT

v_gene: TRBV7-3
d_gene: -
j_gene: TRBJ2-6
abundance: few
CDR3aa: CASSPEWSGANVLTF
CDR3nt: TGTGCCAGCAGCCCCGAGTGGTCTGGGGCCAACGTCCTGACTTTC

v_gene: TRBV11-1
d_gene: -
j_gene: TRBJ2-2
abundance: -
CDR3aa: CASSPQYTGELFF
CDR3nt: TGTGCCAGCAGCCCCCAGTACACCGGGGAGCTGTTTTTT

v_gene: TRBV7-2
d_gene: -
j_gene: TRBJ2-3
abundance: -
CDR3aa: CASSRGQLDTDTQYF
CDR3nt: TGTGCCAGCAGTCGTGGACAGCTAGACACAGATACGCAGTATTTT

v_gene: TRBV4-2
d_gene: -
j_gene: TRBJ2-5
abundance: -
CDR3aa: CASSQVLSETQYF
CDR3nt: TGTGCCAGCAGCCAAGTACTATCAGAGACCCAGTACTTC

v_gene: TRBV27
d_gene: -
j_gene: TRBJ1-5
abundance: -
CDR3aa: CASSLIGPGKWPQHF
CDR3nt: TGTGCCAGCAGTCTCATAGGGCCGGGCAAATGGCCCCAGCATTTT

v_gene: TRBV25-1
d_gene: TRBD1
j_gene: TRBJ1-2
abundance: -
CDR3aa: CASSLPGQRYGYTF
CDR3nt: TGTGCCAGCAGTCTACCGGGACAGCGGTATGGCTACACCTTC